This T cell receptor (beta chain) was sequenced during a study of T cell responses to AZD1222 COVID-19 vaccine. General study findings and limits: Of the AZD1222 recipients, only five to seven were seropositive at baseline.

V was clipped by 7 bases and J by 7 bases; unmatched bases: 6. The CDR3 extends over 12 amino acids. Germline V CDR1 and CDR2: MDHEN, SYDVKM. Profiling relied on immunoSEQ multiplex PCR, and the TCRdb table lists in-frame clones only, not all of them. The sample lists about 110,000 clones, roughly 90% occurring once. As to this clone: The antigen is unknown.

The sequences come from peripheral blood, collected on day 0 of AZD1222 vaccination. This clonotype was sampled from an adult in good health. V gene TRBV28 combines with J gene TRBJ1-1; 7 bases map to TRBD1. The CDR3 region has the DNA TGTGCCAGCATCCAAAGACAGGGTGAAGCTTTCTTT. Amino acids: CASIQRQGEAFF.